A selection of T cell receptor beta chains follows, all from one sample in a study of cytomegalovirus exposure and HLA in healthy donors. Sequencing used immunoSEQ multiplex PCR; TCRdb keeps in-frame clones, though not all of them. Of some 88,000 clones detected, over 55% appear once; the ten largest clones hold around 6.3%. Material for sequencing was PBMCs. The receptors derive from a young woman in good health and CMV-seronegative. Both conserved end residues are part of each CDR3. A D gene is named only where the DNA matches it firmly. Expanded clones get a size class; other rows say once, few or many, or leave the size out.

j_gene,abundance,v_gene,d_gene,CDR3aa,CDR3nt
TRBJ2-2,NA,TRBV9,TRBD1,CASSPRTGNTGELFF,TGTGCCAGCAGCCCCCGGACAGGGAACACCGGGGAGCTGTTTTTT
TRBJ1-4,few,TRBV5-4,NA,CASSLAPGRREKLFF,TGTGCCAGCAGCTTGGCGCCAGGGAGGCGTGAAAAACTGTTTTTT
TRBJ2-7,few,TRBV6-1,TRBD1,CASLDRGLSYEQYF,TGTGCCAGCCTGGACAGGGGGCTATCCTACGAGCAGTACTTC
TRBJ1-2,NA,TRBV14,NA,CASSHSGEGKNGYTF,TGTGCCAGCAGCCACTCAGGGGAAGGGAAAAATGGCTACACCTTC
TRBJ2-2,NA,TRBV5-4,TRBD2,CASSLGGLDFTGELFF,TGTGCCAGCAGCTTGGGGGGACTAGACTTCACCGGGGAGCTGTTTTTT
TRBJ2-2,NA,TRBV5-4,NA,CASSSVRGKGELFF,TGTGCCAGCAGTTCGGTCCGGGGGAAGGGGGAGCTGTTTTTT
TRBJ1-5,NA,TRBV19,TRBD1,CASRTGGGNQPQHF,TGTGCCAGTAGGACAGGGGGAGGCAATCAGCCCCAGCATTTT
TRBJ2-1,NA,TRBV11-2,TRBD1,CASSFRDRAPHEQFF,TGTGCCAGCAGCTTCCGGGACAGGGCGCCGCATGAGCAGTTCTTC
TRBJ2-3,few,TRBV7-7,NA,CASSPRDIPTDTQYF,TGTGCCAGCAGCCCCCGGGACATTCCGACAGATACGCAGTATTTT
TRBJ2-7,NA,TRBV27,TRBD1,CASSQTGPPYEQYF,TGTGCCAGCAGCCAGACAGGGCCACCCTACGAGCAGTACTTC
TRBJ1-2,NA,TRBV9,NA,CASSVTPGSFSNYGYTF,TGTGCCAGCAGCGTCACCCCGGGGTCCTTTTCTAACTATGGCTACACCTTC
TRBJ1-5,NA,TRBV7-6,NA,CASSLAEGNNQPQHF,TGTGCCAGCAGCTTAGCCGAGGGAAATAATCAGCCCCAGCATTTT
TRBJ2-4,few,TRBV6-5,TRBD1,CASKNPGQKNIQYF,TGTGCCAGCAAAAACCCGGGACAGAAAAACATTCAGTACTTC
TRBJ2-2,NA,TRBV2,TRBD2,CASKSGLAGGPYTGELFF,TGTGCCAGCAAATCGGGACTAGCGGGGGGGCCGTACACCGGGGAGCTGTTTTTT
TRBJ2-5,NA,TRBV10-3,TRBD2,CAISDTIAGGTQYF,TGTGCCATCAGTGACACAATAGCGGGGGGGACCCAGTACTTC
TRBJ1-2,NA,TRBV27,NA,CASSLNGHLYGYTF,TGTGCCAGCAGTTTAAACGGACATCTCTATGGCTACACCTTC
TRBJ2-3,NA,TRBV4-1,TRBD1,CASSQVARTGGIPDTQYF,TGCGCCAGCAGCCAAGTGGCCCGGACAGGGGGAATCCCAGATACGCAGTATTTT
TRBJ1-5,few,TRBV6-1,NA,CAEGGNGNQPQHF,TGTGCCGAAGGGGGAAATGGGAATCAGCCCCAGCATTTT
TRBJ2-7,NA,TRBV7-2,TRBD1,CASSLRDTGGEQYF,TGTGCCAGCAGCCTACGAGACACAGGGGGCGAGCAGTACTTC
TRBJ1-3,few,TRBV27,TRBD1,CAAGQLSGNTIYF,TGTGCCGCGGGACAGTTGTCTGGAAACACCATATATTTT
TRBJ2-7,few,TRBV4-1,NA,CASSTAGPGEQYF,TGCGCCAGCAGCACCGCGGGTCCCGGGGAGCAGTACTTC
TRBJ1-1,NA,TRBV2,NA,CASSALVRLNTEAFF,TGTGCCAGCAGTGCATTAGTCAGGTTGAACACTGAAGCTTTCTTT
TRBJ2-7,NA,TRBV6-5,TRBD2,CASTRAGASYEQYF,TGTGCCAGCACCCGAGCGGGGGCATCCTACGAGCAGTACTTC
TRBJ2-3,NA,TRBV5-6,TRBD1,CASSSPRGRPQDTQYF,TGTGCCAGCAGCTCCCCCAGGGGGCGCCCCCAAGATACGCAGTATTTT
TRBJ2-1,few,TRBV7-2,NA,CASTRGGAEQFF,TGTGCCAGCACTCGCGGCGGCGCCGAGCAGTTCTTC
TRBJ1-1,NA,TRBV19,TRBD1,CASSGTGKENTEAFF,TGTGCCAGTAGTGGGACAGGGAAAGAGAACACTGAAGCTTTCTTT
TRBJ1-3,NA,TRBV5-1,TRBD1,CASSSGTGGNTIYF,TGCGCCAGCAGCTCGGGGACAGGCGGAAACACCATATATTTT